This TCR beta chain derives from a study of blood T cell repertoires in COVID-19. Study-level information: Nucleic acid was either cDNA or gDNA, and it came from T cells, B-cell-depleted T cells, or PBMCs.

Trimming shortened V by 5 bases and J by 2 bases, and 12 bases separated the two germline ends. CDR3 length equals 14 residues. From germline, CDR1 is MNHEY and CDR2 SMNVEV (reference sequence). Original methodology: Amplification with reference gene primers provided the estimates of nucleated cell counts. Profiled with immunoSEQ multiplex PCR; TCRdb holds only in-frame clones, not every one. D and trimming come from the DNA, and the V and J calls and clone size come from that table. The data contain under 200,000 clones, about 89% of them singletons. The clonotype comes from a man aged 65-85 years with acute or convalescent COVID-19. The rearrangement links TRBV27 to TRBJ1-2; TRBD1 is a possible D gene (6 bases). Material for sequencing was peripheral blood. CDR3 DNA: TGTGCCAGCAGTCGACAGGTGACCAACTATGGCTACACCTTC. As protein: CASSRQVTNYGYTF.